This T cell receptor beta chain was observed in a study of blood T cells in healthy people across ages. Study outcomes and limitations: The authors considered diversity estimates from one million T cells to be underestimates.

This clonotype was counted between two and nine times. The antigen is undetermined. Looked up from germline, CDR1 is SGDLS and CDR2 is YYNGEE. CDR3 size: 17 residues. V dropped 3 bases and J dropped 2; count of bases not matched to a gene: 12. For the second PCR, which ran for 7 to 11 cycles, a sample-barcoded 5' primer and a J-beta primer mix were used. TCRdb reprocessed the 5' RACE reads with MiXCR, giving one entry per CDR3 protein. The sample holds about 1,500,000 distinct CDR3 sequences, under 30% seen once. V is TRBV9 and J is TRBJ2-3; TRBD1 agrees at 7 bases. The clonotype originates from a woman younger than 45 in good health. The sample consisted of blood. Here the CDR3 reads CASSGKETGLSTDTQYF. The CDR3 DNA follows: TGTGCCAGCAGCGGCAAAGAGACAGGGCTGTCCACAGATACGCAGTATTTT.